This TCR beta chain was identified during a study of shared clonotypes between healthy human individuals. This table comes from immunoSEQ multiplex PCR, and its TCRdb copy is limited to in-frame clones, with some not included. This sample yields more than 1,200,000 clones, of which approximately 98.5% are seen a single time; approximately 0.4% belongs to the top ten. This CDR3 has 17 residues. Germline CDR1 SNHLY, CDR2 FYNNEI. V lost 4 bases, J lost 2 bases, and 18 bases lay in between. Sequencing used naive CD4+ T cells sorted from blood. As to subset: CD45RA+ positively selected. The sequence came from a man aged 25-45 years in good health. The chain has TRBV2 and TRBJ2-1, with D possibly matching TRBD2 (6 bases). The CDR3 DNA follows: TGTGCCAGCAGTGGGGCTAGCGCAGGGAGGACCTACAATGAGCAGTTCTTC. Translated, it gives CASSGASAGRTYNEQFF.